This paragraph reports one T cell receptor beta chain. As yet, its antigen is unknown. This sample stems from a study of cytomegalovirus exposure and HLA in healthy donors. PCR amplification relied on 60 Vbeta primers (plus 13 Jbeta primers). The data were produced by immunoSEQ multiplex PCR, yet TCRdb's version contains in-frame clones alone and is incomplete. This table holds around 190,000 clones, over 70% found once. Findings of the study overall: Of the V segments, some could not be distinguished, including TRBV6-2 and TRBV6-3, and were excluded.

Germline CDR1 is SGHVS and CDR2 is FNYEAQ. The ends were cut back, 5 bases at V and 5 bases at J, with 12 bases in the middle. The CDR3 totals 13 residues. Sequences were obtained from PBMCs. This sequence was found in a woman between 18 and 29 years old in good health and CMV-seronegative. The V call is TRBV7-6, the J call TRBJ2-5; maybe TRBD1 (5 bases). The CDR3 reads CASSLTGLETQYF. CDR3 in DNA: TGTGCCAGCAGCCTCACAGGTTTGGAGACCCAGTACTTC.